What follows is one T cell receptor (beta chain) and its context. This clone was recorded a few times. No cognate antigen has been identified for it. The sample holds no much larger clone one base away, and base qualities are not on file. The trial excluded patients who had a history of autoimmune disease or were on systemic immunosuppression. Peripheral blood for TCR sequencing was collected from all dose cohorts at baseline, on cycle 4 day 1, and on cycle 7 day 1. The samples were drawn from a first-in-human, open-label, multicenter phase I dose-escalation trial of ivuxolimab. Adults with locally advanced or metastatic melanoma, renal cell carcinoma, hepatocellular carcinoma or head and neck squamous cell carcinoma were enrolled in the trial. Before TCR sequencing, CD4+ T cells and CD8+ T cells were sorted from peripheral blood as separate populations. This sample is part of a study of OX40 agonist ivuxolimab in advanced cancers. Background for the entire study: Ivuxolimab, which targeted the costimulatory receptor OX40 (CD134), was an agonistic, fully human IgG2 monoclonal antibody. Intravenous ivuxolimab was administered to patients every 2 weeks at six dose levels: 0.01, 0.1, 0.3, 1.5, 3 and 10 mg/kg. Of the roughly 50 dose-escalation patients, hepatocellular carcinoma was present in some 19, melanoma in around 15, renal cell carcinoma in 9 and head and neck cancer in 9. In the dose-escalation cohort, 82.7% of patients were male, and the mean age was approximately 60 years, with a range of roughly 20 to 80. Prior anti-PD-1, anti-PD-L1 or anti-CTLA-4 therapy was permitted, and approximately 42% of dose-escalation patients had received checkpoint inhibitors. Partial responses occurred in three dose-escalation patients, of whom one had hepatocellular carcinoma and two had cutaneous melanoma. The point of sequencing TCRbeta in the periphery was to test whether ivuxolimab changed TCR sequence diversity and drove clonal T-cell expansion. The monotherapy dose-escalation portion (N = 52 patients) of the phase I ivuxolimab trial is reported in the paper.

General study outcomes and caveats: The antigen specificity of the clonally expanded peripheral T cells was not determined. Low levels of normalized T-cell clonal expansion were also seen in some patients who did not respond. Partial responders in the 0.1-3.0 mg/kg groups had among the lowest normalized peripheral clonal expansion, especially among CD8+ T cells. At doses of 0.1 to 3.0 mg/kg, clonal expansion of both CD4+ and CD8+ blood T cells was observed from baseline to week 6. After ivuxolimab, expanded clones were on average more numerous among CD8+ T cells than among CD4+ T cells.

To sequence the TCRbeta CDR3 region, genomic DNA was isolated from the sorted cells. The immunoSEQ Assay was used to sequence the TCRbeta CDR3 regions. This is the immuneACCESS table as TCRdb keeps it, with only in-frame sequences that have V and J called. A part of the clones is gone; compared with another copy, unresolved V genes explain less than half, and the rest is unexplained. This sample is represented by 65,000 to 95,000 clones; 91% of them were singletons. The ten top clones hold about 2.1% of the sample. Looking up the germline V gene (reference sequence) yields CDR1 SEHNR and CDR2 FQNEAQ. V is reduced by 1 base and J by 6 bases, leaving a spacing of 10 bases between them. The CDR3 holds 13 amino acids from the cysteine to the phenylalanine. The CDR3 DNA has 39 bases and is translated from base 1.

Recombination connected TRBV7-9 to TRBJ2-7; the D gene assignment is perhaps TRBD1 or TRBD2, with each matching 5 bases. This receptor was obtained from an adult with an advanced solid tumor such as melanoma, head and neck, liver or kidney cancer. The sample was CD4+ or CD8+ T cells sorted from blood, taken in a trial of the OX40 agonist ivuxolimab. The sequenced DNA: TGTGCCAGCAGCTTAGGTTGGGACGCCGAGCAGTACTTC. This sequence encodes CASSLGWDAEQYF.